This TCR beta chain was observed in a study of blood T cell repertoires in COVID-19. Libraries were prepared by immunoSEQ multiplex PCR; TCRdb keeps only in-frame clonotypes and omits some of them. This table holds 160,000 or so clones, 70% to 90% found once. Between the trimmed V and J ends, which lost 4 bases and 7 bases, there was a span of 20 bases. The CDR3 length is 16 residues. Per the germline V gene, CDR1 is MNHEY and CDR2 is SVGEGT. The clonotype comes from a woman in her fifties or sixties with COVID-19, enrolled during active disease. Specimen: peripheral blood. The genes are TRBV6-2 or TRBV6-3 and TRBJ1-5; D remains ambiguous. The CDR3 nucleotides are TGTGCCAGCAGTTGGGCAGGCCTAAAGACCCGCCAGCCCCAGCATTTT. Translating it yields CASSWAGLKTRQPQHF.